This T cell receptor (beta chain) was captured by sequencing in a study of blood T cell repertoires in COVID-19. Method: immunoSEQ multiplex PCR; TCRdb's copy keeps in-frame clones and lacks some. The sample carries about 120,000 clones, around 78% recorded once. The CDR3 spans 13 residues. Trimming removed 6 bases at V and 4 bases at J, with 10 bases between. The V gene's germline CDR1 is ENHRY and CDR2 SYGVKD. This chain uses TRBV10-3 with TRBJ2-1, with TRBD1 as a possible D gene (6 bases). Sequenced material: peripheral blood. This clonotype was obtained from a man aged 25-40 years with acute or convalescent COVID-19. CDR3 nucleotides: TGTGCCATCAGGGGGGACAATTACAATGAGCAGTTCTTC. Its protein product is CAIRGDNYNEQFF.